This TCR beta chain was identified during a study of cytomegalovirus exposure and HLA in healthy donors. Study-wide results and limits: Productive status was seen about 90% or about 30% of the time for most TCR beta V segments in an earlier analysis. The majority of TCR sequences were rare, yet some public TCRs appeared in many donors.

The study ran its PCR with 60 Vbeta and 13 Jbeta primers. The table came from immunoSEQ multiplex PCR; TCRdb's copy has only in-frame clones and leaves some out. The sample has around 90,000 clones, roughly three quarters seen once. CDR1 and CDR2 from the germline V gene are SGHRS and YFSETQ. This CDR3 spans 11 amino acids. V lost 7 bases to trimming and J lost 0 bases, with 4 bases between them. Turning to this clone: Its antigen is unknown.

V is TRBV5-1 and J is TRBJ1-1; D call uncertain. The clonotype was recovered from a man under 40 in good health and CMV-seronegative. Sample: PBMCs. This CDR3 reads CASSLNTEAFF. For the CDR3, the DNA is TGCGCCAGCTCTTTGAACACTGAAGCTTTCTTT.